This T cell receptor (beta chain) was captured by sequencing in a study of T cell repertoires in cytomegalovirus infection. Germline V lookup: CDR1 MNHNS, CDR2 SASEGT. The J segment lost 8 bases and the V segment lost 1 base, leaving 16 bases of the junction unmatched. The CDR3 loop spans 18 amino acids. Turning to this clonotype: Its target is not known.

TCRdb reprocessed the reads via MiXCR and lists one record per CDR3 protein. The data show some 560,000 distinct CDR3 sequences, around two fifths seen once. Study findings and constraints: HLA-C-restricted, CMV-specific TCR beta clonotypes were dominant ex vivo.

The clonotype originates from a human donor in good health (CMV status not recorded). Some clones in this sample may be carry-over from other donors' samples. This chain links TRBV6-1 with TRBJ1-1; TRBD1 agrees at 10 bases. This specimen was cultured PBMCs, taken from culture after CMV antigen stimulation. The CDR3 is CASSEGEGTGDPGTEAFF. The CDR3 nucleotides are TGTGCCAGCAGTGAAGGGGAAGGGACAGGGGACCCGGGGACCGAAGCTTTCTTT.